What follows describes a single TCR beta chain. Antigen unknown. This sample was included in a study of T cell repertoires in cytomegalovirus infection. The study, taken as a whole, reports: Predominance within the ex vivo response was attributable to HLA-C-restricted CMV-specific TCR beta clonotypes. Cumulative public TCR beta family frequency identified carriers of CMV plus the relevant HLA.

The V gene lost 3 bases and the J gene lost 5 bases, with 14 bases spanning the gap. The germline CDR1 and CDR2 sequences are SGHVS and FNYEAQ. This CDR3 is built from 14 residues. TCRdb processed the reads anew with MiXCR; each CDR3 protein has one entry. This table has 400,000 to 600,000 distinct CDR3 sequences, approximately 40% appearing once. This TCR came from a human donor in good health (CMV status not recorded). Some clones in this sample may be carry-over from other donors' samples. The chain is built from TRBV7-6 and TRBJ2-7, with D tentatively TRBD2 (6 bases). Material: cultured PBMCs, obtained from culture after CMV antigen stimulation. CDR3: CASSLYGPGDEQYF. The DNA for the CDR3 is TGTGCCAGCAGCTTGTACGGTCCGGGGGACGAGCAGTACTTC.